One sample yielded the 22 T cell receptor beta chains listed below, sequenced in a study of T cell responses to AZD1222 COVID-19 vaccine. The assay was immunoSEQ multiplex PCR, and TCRdb's table has in-frame clones only and misses some. The profile shows about 110,000 clones, around 89% of them singletons. The starting material was peripheral blood, obtained on day 0 of AZD1222 vaccination. The source is an adult in good health.

V is TRBV5-1 and J is TRBJ2-3, with 10 positions matching TRBD1. V shed 4 bases, J shed 3 bases, and the junction held 5 bases outside the gene matches. Germline-derived CDR1 and CDR2 are SGHRS and YFSETQ. The CDR3 consists of 15 residues. The CDR3 loop is CASSATGGPTDTQYF. The CDR3 nucleotides read TGCGCCAGCAGCGCGACAGGGGGCCCTACAGATACGCAGTATTTT.

The gene calls are TRBV4-1 and TRBJ2-2, with D hard to call. V lost 0 bases and J lost 4, with 18 bases in between. Germline-derived CDR1 and CDR2 are MGHRA and YSYEKL. The CDR3 runs to 18 residues. The CDR3 DNA sequence: TGCGCCAGCAGCCAAGATCCGGTGAGTGATGTGTTCACCGGGGAGCTGTTTTTT. It yields the protein CASSQDPVSDVFTGELFF.

The chain combines TRBV19 with TRBJ2-3; no definite D call. The V and J ends lost 10 bases and 1 base respectively, with 15 bases between them. This CDR3 has 14 amino acids. Germline V gene lookup returns CDR1 LNHDA and CDR2 SQIVND (reference sequence). The CDR3 is CATTQSPGTDTQYF. The CDR3 DNA is TGTGCCACCACGCAGTCCCCGGGCACAGATACGCAGTATTTT. The variable domain in full, completed from reference TRBV19 and TRBJ2-3, reads DGGITQSPKYLFRKEGQNVTLSCEQNLNHDAMYWYRQDPGQGLRLIYYSQIVNDFQKGDIAEGYSVSREKKESFPLTVTSAQKNPTAFYLCATTQSPGTDTQYFGPGTRLTVL.

This rearrangement joins TRBV7-3 to TRBJ1-1, with no clear D. V was trimmed by 2 bases and J by 0 bases, leaving 4 bases between them. Germline CDR1 SGHTA, CDR2 FQGTGA. The CDR3 loop spans 13 amino acids. The CDR3 protein is CASSLYLNTEAFF. The CDR3 DNA follows: TGTGCCAGCAGCTTATACCTGAACACTGAAGCTTTCTTT. The variable domain in full, with the rest retrieved from reference TRBV7-3 and TRBJ1-1, is GAGVSQTPSNKVTEKGKYVELRCDPISGHTALYWYRQSLGQGPEFLIYFQGTGAADDSGLPNDRFFAVRPEGSVSTLKIQRTERGDSAVYLCASSLYLNTEAFFGQGTRLTVV.

The gene calls are TRBV7-8 and TRBJ1-2, with no clear D. The germline CDR1 and CDR2 sequences are SGHVS and FQNEAQ. The ends were cut back, 5 bases at V and 2 bases at J, with 9 bases in the middle. The CDR3 is made up of 13 amino acids. The CDR3 DNA sequence: TGTGCCAGCAGCCCCTCGGCCAACTATGGCTACACCTTC. As protein: CASSPSANYGYTF.

The genes are TRBV2 and TRBJ1-2; TRBD1 agrees at 9 bases. The trim removed 8 bases at V and 4 bases at J, leaving 5 bases unmatched. The CDR3 length is 13 residues. Germline CDR1 SNHLY, CDR2 FYNNEI. The CDR3 DNA reads TGTGCCAGCGTACAGGGGGCGGGCTATGGCTACACCTTC. Protein: CASVQGAGYGYTF.

The chain recombines TRBV7-3 with TRBJ2-1; unclear D gene. The CDR3 contains 13 residues. Trimming took 2 bases from V and 6 from J, leaving 8 bases between them. The germline gives CDR1 SGHTA, CDR2 FQGTGA. The CDR3, as DNA: TGTGCCAGCAGCTTAGCCGTAGGCAATGAGCAGTTCTTC. Translated, it gives CASSLAVGNEQFF. Looking up the rest from reference TRBV7-3 and TRBJ2-1 gives the full variable domain: GAGVSQTPSNKVTEKGKYVELRCDPISGHTALYWYRQSLGQGPEFLIYFQGTGAADDSGLPNDRFFAVRPEGSVSTLKIQRTERGDSAVYLCASSLAVGNEQFFGPGTRLTVL.

The chain has TRBV18 and TRBJ2-7, with D unclear. CDR1 and CDR2 from the germline V gene are KGHSH and LQKENI. With 0 bases removed from V and 2 bases from J, the gap between germline ends came to 5 bases. The CDR3 loop spans 13 amino acids. Here the CDR3 reads CASSPPTTYEQYF. CDR3 bases: TGTGCCAGCTCACCACCTACGACCTACGAGCAGTACTTC.

The chain is built from TRBV12-3 or TRBV12-4 and TRBJ1-1, with D perhaps TRBD1 (5 bases). The CDR3 covers 13 residues. Trimming removed 7 bases from V and 4 bases from J, with 13 bases in between. CDR3 DNA sequence: TGTGCCAGCACGGCCACCCAGGGCACTGAAGCTTTCTTT. Translated: CASTATQGTEAFF.

This chain joins TRBV2 and TRBJ1-1; D remains ambiguous. The V gene lost 7 bases and the J gene lost 10 bases, with 16 bases spanning the gap. CDR3 length: 12 amino acids. Looked up from germline, CDR1 is SNHLY and CDR2 is FYNNEI. Here the CDR3 DNA reads TGTGCCAGCACCAGCGAGACGGGGATAGCTTTCTTT. This codes for CASTSETGIAFF. Supplemented by reference TRBV2 and TRBJ1-1, the full variable domain reads EPEVTQTPSHQVTQMGQEVILRCVPISNHLYFYWYRQILGQKVEFLVSFYNNEISEKSEIFDDQFSVERPDGSNFTLKIRSTKLEDSAMYFCASTSETGIAFFGQGTRLTVV.

DNA of the CDR3: TGTGCCAGCAGCTTAGATGGTGGGGGCGATGAGCAGTTCTTC. As protein: CASSLDGGGDEQFF. V usage is TRBV7-9 and J usage is TRBJ2-1; possibly TRBD1 for D (6 bases). Trimming left V 1 base short and J 8 bases short, with 12 bases between. There are 14 residues in the CDR3. CDR1 is SEHNR, CDR2 FQNEAQ, per germline (reference sequence).

The chain couples TRBV2 to TRBJ1-5; 8 nucleotides match TRBD1. The CDR3 extends over 15 amino acids. V trimming: 4 bases; J trimming: 7 bases; junction bases outside the gene matches: 9. Germline V gene sequence: CDR1 SNHLY, CDR2 FYNNEI. The CDR3 spells CASSVDRGRGQPQHF. CDR3 bases: TGTGCCAGCAGTGTCGACAGGGGAAGAGGGCAGCCCCAGCATTTT.

V is TRBV27 and J is TRBJ1-6; D is perhaps TRBD1 (5 bases). The germline V and J ends were trimmed by 8 bases and 0 bases, with 17 bases remaining between them. The CDR3 covers 17 residues. From germline, CDR1 is MNHEY and CDR2 SMNVEV (reference sequence). The CDR3 sequence is CASGNRSPLSYNSPLHF. The DNA of the CDR3 is TGTGCCAGCGGAAACAGGTCTCCCCTCTCCTATAATTCACCCCTCCACTTT.

V is TRBV5-8 and J is TRBJ2-2; 9 bases fit TRBD1. CDR1 and CDR2 from the germline V gene are SGHTS and YDEGEE. V dropped 4 bases and J dropped 0; count of bases not matched to a gene: 4. The CDR3 has 16 amino acids. This CDR3 reads CASSPGQGPNTGELFF. The CDR3 nucleotides read TGTGCCAGCAGCCCGGGACAGGGACCGAACACCGGGGAGCTGTTTTTT.

V usage is TRBV6-2 or TRBV6-3 and J usage is TRBJ2-3; no clear D gene. The CDR3 covers 15 residues. Germline V gene data show CDR1 as MNHEY and CDR2 as SVGEGT. The V end was cut by 4 bases, the J end by 2 bases, with 13 bases between. The CDR3 DNA reads TGTGCCAGCAGTTCCCTCCAGGCTTTCACAGATACGCAGTATTTT. The encoded protein is CASSSLQAFTDTQYF.

The CDR3 DNA sequence: TGCGCCAGCAGCCAGGGGAGCGGGGGGTTCGGAGATACGCAGTATTTT. Translating it yields CASSQGSGGFGDTQYF. This chain uses TRBV4-1 with TRBJ2-3; TRBD2 matches at 9 bases. The CDR3 totals 16 residues. With 3 bases clipped from V and 5 bases from J, the junction kept 9 bases outside the gene matches. CDR1 and CDR2 from the germline V gene are MGHRA and YSYEKL.

This chain connects TRBV9 to TRBJ2-1, with a possible D match to TRBD1 (5 bases). Germline CDR1 is SGDLS and CDR2 is YYNGEE. Trimming cost V 3 bases and J 0 bases, with 7 bases left between them. This CDR3 has 14 amino acids. CDR3 loop: CASSADSSYNEQFF. The CDR3, as DNA: TGTGCCAGCAGCGCTGACAGCTCCTACAATGAGCAGTTCTTC.

V and J are TRBV9 and TRBJ1-3; D ambiguous. V lost 0 bases and J lost 9, with 16 bases in between. The CDR3 length is 15 residues. Germline V lookup: CDR1 SGDLS, CDR2 YYNGEE. The CDR3 protein is CASSVGKQGKSTIYF. The CDR3 DNA reads as TGTGCCAGCAGCGTAGGGAAACAAGGCAAATCCACCATATATTTT.

V is TRBV19 and J is TRBJ1-3, with D unresolved. Germline loops: CDR1 LNHDA, CDR2 SQIVND (reference sequence). The germline V and J ends were trimmed by 3 bases and 3 bases, with 15 bases remaining between them. This CDR3 is built from 16 residues. The CDR3 loop reads CASSISAPGGGNTIYF. CDR3 DNA: TGTGCCAGTAGTATTTCTGCTCCGGGCGGTGGAAACACCATATATTTT.

This chain uses TRBV2 with TRBJ2-5; 8 bases are shared with TRBD1. This CDR3 has 14 residues. From germline, CDR1 is SNHLY and CDR2 FYNNEI. V lost 6 bases and J lost 1; bases outside the gene matches: 4. For the CDR3, the DNA is TGTGCCAGCAGAACTACAGGGGGCCAAGAGACCCAGTACTTC. Translating it yields CASRTTGGQETQYF.

Only one count was recorded for this clone. This chain connects TRBV18 to TRBJ2-2, with D uncertain. The CDR3 contains 14 residues. Per the germline V gene, CDR1 is KGHSH and CDR2 is LQKENI. The ends were cut back, 3 bases at V and 6 bases at J, with 11 bases in the middle. In nucleotides, the CDR3 is TGTGCCAGCTCACCCGTCCCCCCGGCCGGGGAGCTGTTTTTT. Amino acid sequence: CASSPVPPAGELFF.

V gene TRBV4-3 combines with J gene TRBJ2-7; a weak D match, TRBD1 (6 bases). The V end was cut by 1 base, the J end by 2 bases, with 12 bases between. The CDR3 spans 15 residues. Germline CDR1 reads LGHNA; CDR2 reads YSLEER. As DNA, the CDR3 is TGCGCCAGCAGCCAAGGTTCAGGGGACCCCTACGAGCAGTACTTC. Translated, it gives CASSQGSGDPYEQYF.